This T cell receptor (beta chain) is drawn from a study of blood T cell repertoires in COVID-19. Study at large: Whether acute or convalescent, the COVID-19 samples came from the United States, Italy and Spain. The analysed material was cDNA or gDNA that came from T cells, B-cell-depleted T cells, or PBMCs.

In the authors' methods: Nucleated cell number was recorded as an estimate derived from reference gene primer amplification. Profiling relied on immunoSEQ multiplex PCR, and the TCRdb table lists in-frame clones only, not all of them. V, J and clone size reflect that table, while D and trimming were determined from the DNA. The table has around 95,000 clones, around 88% seen once; the top ten hold roughly 4.6%. This CDR3 spans 16 amino acids. V shed 0 bases and J 1 base; nucleotides not matched to a gene: 2. Germline CDR1 is SGDLS and CDR2 is YYNGEE. The sequenced material came from peripheral blood. The chain is built from TRBV9 and TRBJ1-5, with 9 bases lining up with TRBD1. The receptor was derived from a human donor in a cohort sampled during active COVID-19. The CDR3 nucleotides are TGTGCCAGCAGCGTAGGGACAGGGGAGAGCAATCAGCCCCAGCATTTT. It encodes CASSVGTGESNQPQHF.